The entry below gives a single TCR beta chain sequence along with its context. The data belong to a study of cytomegalovirus exposure and HLA in healthy donors. PCR employed 60 Vbeta and 13 Jbeta primers. Sequencing used immunoSEQ multiplex PCR; TCRdb keeps in-frame clones, though not all of them. Found here are under 65,000 clones; the top ten clones hold more than 10%. V was pared by 1 base and J by 11 bases, with 11 bases between. This CDR3 has 13 amino acids. Germline V gene data show CDR1 as MNHEY and CDR2 as SVGAGI. This sequence joins TRBV6-5 and TRBJ1-4; tentative D call: TRBD1 (5 bases). This receptor was obtained from a woman in her 30s in good health and CMV-seropositive. Sequencing was performed on PBMCs. CDR3 sequence reads: CASSYWGGEKLFF. The CDR3, as DNA: TGTGCCAGCAGTTACTGGGGGGGGGAGAAACTGTTTTTT.